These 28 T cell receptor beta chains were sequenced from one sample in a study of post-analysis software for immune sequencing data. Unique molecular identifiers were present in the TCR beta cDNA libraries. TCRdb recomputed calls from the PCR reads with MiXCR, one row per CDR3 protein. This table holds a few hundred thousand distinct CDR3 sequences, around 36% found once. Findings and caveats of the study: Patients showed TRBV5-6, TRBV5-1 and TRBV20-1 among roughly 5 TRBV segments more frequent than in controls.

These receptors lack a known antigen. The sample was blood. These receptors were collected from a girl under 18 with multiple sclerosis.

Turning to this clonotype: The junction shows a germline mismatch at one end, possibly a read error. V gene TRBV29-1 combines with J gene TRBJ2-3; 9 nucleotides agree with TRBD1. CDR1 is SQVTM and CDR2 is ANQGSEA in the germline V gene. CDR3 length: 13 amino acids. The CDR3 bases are TGCAGCGCCGACAGGGGGTACACAGATTCGCAGTATTTT. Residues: CSADRGYTDSQYF.

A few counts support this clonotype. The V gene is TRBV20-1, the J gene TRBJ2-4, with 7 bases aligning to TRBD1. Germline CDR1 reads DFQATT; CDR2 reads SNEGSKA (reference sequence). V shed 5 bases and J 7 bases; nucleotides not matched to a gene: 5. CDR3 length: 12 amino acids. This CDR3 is CSALEDRNIQYF. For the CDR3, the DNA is TGCAGTGCTTTAGAGGACAGGAACATTCAGTACTTC.

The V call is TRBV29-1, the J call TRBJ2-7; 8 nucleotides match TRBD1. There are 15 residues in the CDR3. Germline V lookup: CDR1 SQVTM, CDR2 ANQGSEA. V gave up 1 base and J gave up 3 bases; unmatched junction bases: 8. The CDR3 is CSVEGGTGIIYEQYF. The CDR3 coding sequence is TGCAGCGTTGAAGGGGGGACAGGTATTATCTACGAGCAGTACTTC.

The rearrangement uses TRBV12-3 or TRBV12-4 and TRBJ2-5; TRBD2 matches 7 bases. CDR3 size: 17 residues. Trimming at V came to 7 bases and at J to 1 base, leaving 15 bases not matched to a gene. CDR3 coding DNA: TGTGCCAGCATCCTGGAGGGCAGCGGGGCTCTCCAAGAGACCCAGTACTTC. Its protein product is CASILEGSGALQETQYF.

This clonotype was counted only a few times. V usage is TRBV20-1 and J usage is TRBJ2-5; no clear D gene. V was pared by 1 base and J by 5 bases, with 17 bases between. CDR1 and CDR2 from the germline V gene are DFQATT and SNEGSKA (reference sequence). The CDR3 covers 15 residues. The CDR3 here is CSARVFRPTLETQYF. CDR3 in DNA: TGCAGTGCTAGAGTATTCCGGCCGACCTTGGAGACCCAGTACTTC.

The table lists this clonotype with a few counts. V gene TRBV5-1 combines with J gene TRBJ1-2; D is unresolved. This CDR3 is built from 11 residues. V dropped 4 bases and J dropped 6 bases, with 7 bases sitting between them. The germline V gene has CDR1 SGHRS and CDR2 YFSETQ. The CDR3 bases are TGCGCCAGCAGCCAGAACCATGGCTACACCTTC. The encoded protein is CASSQNHGYTF.

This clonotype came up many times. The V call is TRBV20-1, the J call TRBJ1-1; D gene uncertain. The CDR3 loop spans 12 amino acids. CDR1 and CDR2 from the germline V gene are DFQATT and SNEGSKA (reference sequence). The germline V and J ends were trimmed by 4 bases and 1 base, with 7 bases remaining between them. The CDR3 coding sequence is TGCAGTGCTATGGGTCGGAACACTGAAGCTTTCTTT. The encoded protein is CSAMGRNTEAFF.

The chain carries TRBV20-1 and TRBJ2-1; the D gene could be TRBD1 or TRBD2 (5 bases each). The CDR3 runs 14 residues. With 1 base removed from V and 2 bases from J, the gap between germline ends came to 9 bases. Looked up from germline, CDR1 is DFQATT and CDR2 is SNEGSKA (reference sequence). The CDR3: CSARVVGAYNEQFF. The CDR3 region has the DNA TGCAGTGCTAGAGTAGTGGGGGCCTACAATGAGCAGTTCTTC.

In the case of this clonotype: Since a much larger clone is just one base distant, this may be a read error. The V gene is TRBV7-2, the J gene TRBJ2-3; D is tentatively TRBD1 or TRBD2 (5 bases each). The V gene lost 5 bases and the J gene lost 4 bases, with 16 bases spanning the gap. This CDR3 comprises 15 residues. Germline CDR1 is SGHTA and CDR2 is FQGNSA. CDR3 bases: TGTGCCAGCAGCGAGGGGAAGTCTGTTCCAGATACGCAGTATTTT. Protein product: CASSEGKSVPDTQYF.

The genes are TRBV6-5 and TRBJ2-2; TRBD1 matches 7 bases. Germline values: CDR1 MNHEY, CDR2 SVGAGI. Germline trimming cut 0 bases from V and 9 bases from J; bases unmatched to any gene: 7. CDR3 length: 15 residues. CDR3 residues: CASSYSSTQGRELFF. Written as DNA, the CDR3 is TGTGCCAGCAGTTACTCGTCTACACAGGGGCGGGAGCTGTTTTTT.

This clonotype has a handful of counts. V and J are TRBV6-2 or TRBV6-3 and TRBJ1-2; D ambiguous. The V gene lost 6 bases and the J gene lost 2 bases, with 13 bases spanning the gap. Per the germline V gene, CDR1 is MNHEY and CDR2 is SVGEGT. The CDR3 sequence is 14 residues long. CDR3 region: CASSAAGRNYGYTF. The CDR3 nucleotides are TGTGCCAGCAGCGCCGCCGGGCGAAACTATGGCTACACCTTC.

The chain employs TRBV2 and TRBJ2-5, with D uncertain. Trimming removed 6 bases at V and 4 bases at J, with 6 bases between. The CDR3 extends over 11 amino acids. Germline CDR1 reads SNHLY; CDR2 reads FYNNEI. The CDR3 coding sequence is TGTGCCAGCAGGATAGGAGAGACCCAGTACTTC. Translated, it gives CASRIGETQYF. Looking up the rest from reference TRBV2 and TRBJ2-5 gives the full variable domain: EPEVTQTPSHQVTQMGQEVILRCVPISNHLYFYWYRQILGQKVEFLVSFYNNEISEKSEIFDDQFSVERPDGSNFTLKIRSTKLEDSAMYFCASRIGETQYFGPGTRLLVL.

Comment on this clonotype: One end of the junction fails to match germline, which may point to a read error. CDR3 DNA sequence: TGCAGTGCTAGAGTTCCCCCGGGACAGGGGACCTACGAGCGGTACTTC. This gives the protein CSARVPPGQGTYERYF. The chain carries TRBV20-1 and TRBJ2-7; TRBD1 aligns across 10 bases. This CDR3 is built from 16 residues. CDR1 is DFQATT and CDR2 is SNEGSKA in the germline V gene (reference sequence).

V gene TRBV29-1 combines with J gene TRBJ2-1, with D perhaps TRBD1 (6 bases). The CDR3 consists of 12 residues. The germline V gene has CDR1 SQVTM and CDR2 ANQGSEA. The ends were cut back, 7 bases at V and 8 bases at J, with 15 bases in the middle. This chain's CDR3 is CSASTGFHEQFF. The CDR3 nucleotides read TGCAGCGCCTCCACAGGGTTCCATGAGCAGTTCTTC.

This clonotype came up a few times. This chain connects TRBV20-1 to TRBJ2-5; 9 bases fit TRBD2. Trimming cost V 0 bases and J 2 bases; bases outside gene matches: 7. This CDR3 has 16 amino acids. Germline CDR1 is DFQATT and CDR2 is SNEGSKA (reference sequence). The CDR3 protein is CSARDQSGGPQETQYF. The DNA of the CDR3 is TGCAGTGCTAGAGATCAGAGCGGGGGGCCTCAAGAGACCCAGTACTTC.

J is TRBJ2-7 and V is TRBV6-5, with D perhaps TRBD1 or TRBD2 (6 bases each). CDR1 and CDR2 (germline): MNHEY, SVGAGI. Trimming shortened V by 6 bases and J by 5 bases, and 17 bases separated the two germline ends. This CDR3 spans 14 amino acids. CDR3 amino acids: CASSKQGGRNEQYF. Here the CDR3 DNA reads TGTGCCAGCAGCAAACAGGGAGGTCGGAACGAGCAGTACTTC.

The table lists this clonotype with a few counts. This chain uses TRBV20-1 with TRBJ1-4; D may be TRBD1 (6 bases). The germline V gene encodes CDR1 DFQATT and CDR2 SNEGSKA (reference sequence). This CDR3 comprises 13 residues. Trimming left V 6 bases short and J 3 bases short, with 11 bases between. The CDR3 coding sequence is TGCAGTGCCCTCAGGGGACCTAATGAAAAACTGTTTTTT. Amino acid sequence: CSALRGPNEKLFF.

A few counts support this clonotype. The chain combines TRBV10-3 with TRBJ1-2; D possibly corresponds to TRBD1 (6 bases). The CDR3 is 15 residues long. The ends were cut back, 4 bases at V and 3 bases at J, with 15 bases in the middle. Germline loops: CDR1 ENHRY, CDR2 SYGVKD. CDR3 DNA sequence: TGTGCCATCAGTGGGGGGAGACAGGTCTACTATGGCTACACCTTC. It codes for CAISGGRQVYYGYTF.

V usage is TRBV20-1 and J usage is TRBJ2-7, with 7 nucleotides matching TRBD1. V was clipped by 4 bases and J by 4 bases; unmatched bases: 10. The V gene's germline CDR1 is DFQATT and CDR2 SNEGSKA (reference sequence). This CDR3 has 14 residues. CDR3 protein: CSATGTVRPYEQYF. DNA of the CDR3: TGCAGTGCTACTGGGACAGTAAGGCCTTACGAGCAGTACTTC.

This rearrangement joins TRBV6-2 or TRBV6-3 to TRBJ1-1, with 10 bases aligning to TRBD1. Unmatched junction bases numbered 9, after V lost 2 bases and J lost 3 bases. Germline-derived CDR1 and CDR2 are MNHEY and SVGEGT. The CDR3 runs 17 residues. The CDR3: CASSYRFAGTGDTEAFF. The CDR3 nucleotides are TGTGCCAGCAGTTACCGGTTTGCCGGGACAGGGGACACTGAAGCTTTCTTT.

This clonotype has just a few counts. This CDR3 is CSLGRGRVDNSPLHF. CDR3 DNA: TGCAGCTTAGGCAGGGGGCGCGTGGATAATTCACCCCTCCACTTT. This chain connects TRBV20-1 to TRBJ1-6, with TRBD1 identical over 8 bases. The CDR3 covers 15 residues. CDR1 is DFQATT, CDR2 SNEGSKA, per germline (reference sequence).

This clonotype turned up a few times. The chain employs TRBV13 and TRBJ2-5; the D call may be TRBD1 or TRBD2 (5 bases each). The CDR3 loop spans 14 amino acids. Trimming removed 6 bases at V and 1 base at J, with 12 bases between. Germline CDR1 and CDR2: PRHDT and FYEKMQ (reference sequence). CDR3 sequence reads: CASSRLGAQETQYF. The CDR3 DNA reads TGTGCCAGCAGTCGTCTCGGGGCCCAAGAGACCCAGTACTTC.

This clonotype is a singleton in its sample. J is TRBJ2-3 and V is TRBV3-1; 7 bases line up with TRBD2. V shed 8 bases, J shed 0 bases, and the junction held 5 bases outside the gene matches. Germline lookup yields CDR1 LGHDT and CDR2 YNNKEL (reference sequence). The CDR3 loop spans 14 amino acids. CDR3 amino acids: CASAAGTSTDTQYF. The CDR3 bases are TGTGCCAGCGCAGCGGGGACTAGCACAGATACGCAGTATTTT.

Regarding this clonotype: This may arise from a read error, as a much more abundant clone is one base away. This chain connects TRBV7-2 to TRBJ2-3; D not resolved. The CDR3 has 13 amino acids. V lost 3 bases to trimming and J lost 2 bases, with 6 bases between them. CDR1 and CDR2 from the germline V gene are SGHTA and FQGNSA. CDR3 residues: CASSFQYTDTQYF. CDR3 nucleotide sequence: TGTGCCAGCAGCTTTCAATACACAGATACGCAGTATTTT.

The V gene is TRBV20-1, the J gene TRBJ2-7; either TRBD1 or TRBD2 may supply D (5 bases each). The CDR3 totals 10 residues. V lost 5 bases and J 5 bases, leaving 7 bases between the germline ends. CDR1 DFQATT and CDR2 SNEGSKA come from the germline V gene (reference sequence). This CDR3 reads CSARGDEQYF. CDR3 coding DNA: TGCAGTGCTCGAGGGGACGAGCAGTACTTC.

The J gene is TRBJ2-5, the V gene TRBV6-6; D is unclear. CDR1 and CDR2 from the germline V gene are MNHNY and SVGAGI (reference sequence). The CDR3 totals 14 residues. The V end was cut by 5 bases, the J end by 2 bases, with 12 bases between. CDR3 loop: CASSPSRRQETQYF. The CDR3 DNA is TGTGCCAGCAGTCCCTCCCGGAGACAAGAGACCCAGTACTTC.

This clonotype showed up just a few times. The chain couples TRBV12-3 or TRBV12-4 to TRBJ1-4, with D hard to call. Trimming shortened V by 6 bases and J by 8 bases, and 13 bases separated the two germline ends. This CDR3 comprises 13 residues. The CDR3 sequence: CASRGPDREKLFF. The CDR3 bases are TGTGCCAGCAGAGGCCCGGATAGGGAAAAACTGTTTTTT.

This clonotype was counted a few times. The CDR3, as DNA: TGTGCCAGCAGTGTGGGGGCTCACATCTCCACAGATACGCAGTATTTT. Amino acid sequence: CASSVGAHISTDTQYF. The rearrangement joins TRBV6-6 to TRBJ2-3; a possible D gene is TRBD1 (6 bases). This CDR3 is built from 16 residues. Trimming cost V 5 bases and J 2 bases, with 17 bases left between them. Germline V gene data show CDR1 as MNHNY and CDR2 as SVGAGI (reference sequence).